This is a list of T cell receptor beta chains from one sample in a study of blood T cell repertoires in COVID-19. Assay: immunoSEQ multiplex PCR; the TCRdb copy retains only in-frame clones and omits some. Here the sample spans approximately 150,000 clones, roughly 88% being singletons. The sample was PBMCs or T cells enriched from blood (not recorded which). These receptors came from a man in his 70s who had been exposed to COVID-19. Both conserved end residues are part of each CDR3. D genes are given only for firm matches. Clone size is not always given. Where it is, it says once, few, many or a class for expanded clones.

J gene: TRBJ2-2
D gene: NA
V gene: TRBV7-6
clone size: few
CDR3 DNA: TGTGCCAGCAGCTATGGACAAAACACCGGGGAGCTGTTTTTT
CDR3 protein: CASSYGQNTGELFF

J gene: TRBJ1-1
D gene: NA
V gene: TRBV3-1/TRBV3-2
clone size: NA
CDR3 DNA: TGTGCCAGCAGCCTCCGAAGGGGGGGAAGGACTGAAGCTTTCTTT
CDR3 protein: CASSLRRGGRTEAFF

J gene: TRBJ1-5
D gene: NA
V gene: TRBV7-2
clone size: few
CDR3 DNA: TGTGCCAGCAGCTTATCAGGGTTGGGGAACAATCAGCCCCAGCATTTT
CDR3 protein: CASSLSGLGNNQPQHF

J gene: TRBJ2-1
D gene: TRBD2
V gene: TRBV19
clone size: NA
CDR3 DNA: TGTGCCAGTAGTATAGGGCTCGGGGGGGCGATCAATGAGCAGTTCTTC
CDR3 protein: CASSIGLGGAINEQFF

J gene: TRBJ2-3
D gene: NA
V gene: TRBV27
clone size: NA
CDR3 DNA: TGTGCCAGCAGTTCGATACAGGGTTGGATAGGCACAGATACGCAGTATTTT
CDR3 protein: CASSSIQGWIGTDTQYF

J gene: TRBJ2-1
D gene: NA
V gene: TRBV11-3
clone size: NA
CDR3 DNA: TGTGCCAGCAGCTTAGATACCCCCCTAGGTGATGAGCAGTTCTTC
CDR3 protein: CASSLDTPLGDEQFF

J gene: TRBJ2-1
D gene: NA
V gene: TRBV7-2
clone size: NA
CDR3 DNA: TGTGCCAGCAGCTTCCCCCCCTCCCACAATGAGCAGTTCTTC
CDR3 protein: CASSFPPSHNEQFF

J gene: TRBJ1-6
D gene: NA
V gene: TRBV28
clone size: NA
CDR3 DNA: TGTGCCAGCAGACCCGCAGGGGAGTCCAATTCACCCCTCCACTTT
CDR3 protein: CASRPAGESNSPLHF

J gene: TRBJ1-2
D gene: NA
V gene: TRBV5-1
clone size: NA
CDR3 DNA: TGCGCCAGCACTCTCGGGACGGGAGACTATGGCTACACCTTC
CDR3 protein: CASTLGTGDYGYTF

J gene: TRBJ2-2
D gene: TRBD2
V gene: TRBV7-9
clone size: NA
CDR3 DNA: TGTGCCAGCAGCGTAACTAGCGGCTCGAACACCGGGGAGCTGTTTTTT
CDR3 protein: CASSVTSGSNTGELFF

J gene: TRBJ1-5
D gene: NA
V gene: TRBV28
clone size: NA
CDR3 DNA: TGTGCCAGCAGTTTTACCGGACAGTTCAATCAGCCCCAGCATTTT
CDR3 protein: CASSFTGQFNQPQHF

J gene: TRBJ1-2
D gene: NA
V gene: TRBV5-1
clone size: NA
CDR3 DNA: TGCGCCAGCACCTTAAACCGGGACAACTTCTATGGCTACACCTTC
CDR3 protein: CASTLNRDNFYGYTF

J gene: TRBJ2-1
D gene: TRBD2
V gene: TRBV18
clone size: NA
CDR3 DNA: TGTGCCAGCGCTTTGGGACTAGCGGGAGTCAATGAGCAGTTCTTC
CDR3 protein: CASALGLAGVNEQFF

J gene: TRBJ2-3
D gene: TRBD2
V gene: TRBV10-1
clone size: NA
CDR3 DNA: TGCGCCAGCAGCCCGACTAGCGGGACGAAAAGGCCCACAGATACGCAGTATTTT
CDR3 protein: CASSPTSGTKRPTDTQYF

J gene: TRBJ2-3
D gene: TRBD2
V gene: TRBV6-2/TRBV6-3
clone size: NA
CDR3 DNA: TGTGCCAGCAGTTCCCGACTAGCGGGGGCCCCCGCAGATACGCAGTATTTT
CDR3 protein: CASSSRLAGAPADTQYF

J gene: TRBJ2-3
D gene: TRBD1
V gene: TRBV5-4
clone size: NA
CDR3 DNA: TGTGCCAGCAGCTTCGGACAGGGGAACACAGATACGCAGTATTTT
CDR3 protein: CASSFGQGNTDTQYF

J gene: TRBJ1-2
D gene: NA
V gene: TRBV7-9
clone size: NA
CDR3 DNA: TGTGCCAGCAGCCCGCTGACAGTCCCCAGCTATGGCTACACCTTC
CDR3 protein: CASSPLTVPSYGYTF

J gene: TRBJ2-3
D gene: NA
V gene: TRBV7-2
clone size: NA
CDR3 DNA: TGTGCCAGCAGCTCCGTCTCCCACTCCCCCGGCACAGATACGCAGTATTTT
CDR3 protein: CASSSVSHSPGTDTQYF

J gene: TRBJ2-5
D gene: NA
V gene: TRBV5-4
clone size: NA
CDR3 DNA: TGTGCCAGCAGCTCCCAGAATCAAGAGACCCAGTACTTC
CDR3 protein: CASSSQNQETQYF

J gene: TRBJ2-5
D gene: NA
V gene: TRBV5-1
clone size: NA
CDR3 DNA: TGCGCCAGCACTCAATCTCAGGGATACCAAGAGACCCAGTACTTC
CDR3 protein: CASTQSQGYQETQYF

J gene: TRBJ2-7
D gene: NA
V gene: TRBV10-1
clone size: NA
CDR3 DNA: TGCGCCAGCAGTGAGTCGATGGGGAGCTCCTACGAGCAGTACTTC
CDR3 protein: CASSESMGSSYEQYF

J gene: TRBJ2-1
D gene: TRBD1
V gene: TRBV6-5
clone size: NA
CDR3 DNA: TGTGCCAGCAGTTACTCGATGACAGGGTGGACTAATGAGCAGTTCTTC
CDR3 protein: CASSYSMTGWTNEQFF

J gene: TRBJ1-2
D gene: NA
V gene: TRBV5-1
clone size: NA
CDR3 DNA: TGCGCCAGCAGCTCGACAAAAGATCGCTACACCTTC
CDR3 protein: CASSSTKDRYTF

J gene: TRBJ2-1
D gene: NA
V gene: TRBV28
clone size: NA
CDR3 DNA: TGTGCCAGCAGTTCTCCGGTGATGGTCAATGAGCAGTTCTTC
CDR3 protein: CASSSPVMVNEQFF

J gene: TRBJ2-6
D gene: NA
V gene: TRBV30
clone size: NA
CDR3 DNA: TGTGCGGTAGACTCTGGGGCCAACGTCCTGACTTTC
CDR3 protein: CAVDSGANVLTF

J gene: TRBJ2-7
D gene: NA
V gene: TRBV4-3
clone size: few
CDR3 DNA: TGCGCCAGCAGCCCTACAGGGTACAAATCCTACGAGCAGTACTTC
CDR3 protein: CASSPTGYKSYEQYF

J gene: TRBJ2-5
D gene: NA
V gene: TRBV2
clone size: NA
CDR3 DNA: TGTGCCAGCAGCTTTGAGGGTGTGAAGACCCAGTACTTC
CDR3 protein: CASSFEGVKTQYF

J gene: TRBJ2-2
D gene: NA
V gene: TRBV3-1/TRBV3-2
clone size: NA
CDR3 DNA: TGTGCCAGCAGCCGCCCAGGGGTCAACACCGGGGAGCTGTTTTTT
CDR3 protein: CASSRPGVNTGELFF

J gene: TRBJ1-5
D gene: NA
V gene: TRBV27
clone size: NA
CDR3 DNA: TGTGCCAGCAGTTTAACCCCGCAGGTAATGGGCAATCAGCCCCAGCATTTT
CDR3 protein: CASSLTPQVMGNQPQHF

J gene: TRBJ2-1
D gene: TRBD2
V gene: TRBV6-5
clone size: NA
CDR3 DNA: TGTGCCAGCAGCTTGACTAGCGCCAAGGAACATGAGCAGTTCTTC
CDR3 protein: CASSLTSAKEHEQFF

J gene: TRBJ2-7
D gene: NA
V gene: TRBV29-1
clone size: NA
CDR3 DNA: TGCAGCGTTGCTCGGGGAACCTACGAGCAGTACTTC
CDR3 protein: CSVARGTYEQYF

J gene: TRBJ1-2
D gene: NA
V gene: TRBV7-2
clone size: NA
CDR3 DNA: TGTGCCAGCAGCTTAGCGCCTATTTGGGGAGGCGGCTACACCTTC
CDR3 protein: CASSLAPIWGGGYTF

J gene: TRBJ1-1
D gene: NA
V gene: TRBV24-1
clone size: NA
CDR3 DNA: TGTGCCACCAGTGGTGGGAACCGGAGGGAAGCTTTCTTT
CDR3 protein: CATSGGNRREAFF

J gene: TRBJ2-5
D gene: TRBD1
V gene: TRBV20-1
clone size: NA
CDR3 DNA: TGCAGTGCTATTGATACCGGGACAGGCCAAGAGACCCAGTACTTC
CDR3 protein: CSAIDTGTGQETQYF

J gene: TRBJ1-2
D gene: NA
V gene: TRBV6-1
clone size: NA
CDR3 DNA: TGTGCCAGCAGTGAATCTCCCGGGGGGGTCTATGGCTACACCTTC
CDR3 protein: CASSESPGGVYGYTF

J gene: TRBJ1-6
D gene: TRBD1
V gene: TRBV6-5
clone size: NA
CDR3 DNA: TGTGCCAGCAGTTACGGGGACAGGGGTAATTCACCCCTCCACTTT
CDR3 protein: CASSYGDRGNSPLHF

J gene: TRBJ2-7
D gene: TRBD1
V gene: TRBV2
clone size: NA
CDR3 DNA: TGTGCCAGCAGGTGGGACAGATACGAGCAGTACTTC
CDR3 protein: CASRWDRYEQYF

J gene: TRBJ1-1
D gene: TRBD1
V gene: TRBV3-1/TRBV3-2
clone size: NA
CDR3 DNA: TGTGCCAGCAGCCCCCCGACAGGGTTGATTGGAAACACTGAAGCTTTCTTT
CDR3 protein: CASSPPTGLIGNTEAFF

J gene: TRBJ1-2
D gene: NA
V gene: TRBV11-2
clone size: NA
CDR3 DNA: TGTGCCAGCAGCGCGGAACTTAACTATGGCTACACCTTC
CDR3 protein: CASSAELNYGYTF

J gene: TRBJ2-6
D gene: TRBD2
V gene: TRBV2
clone size: NA
CDR3 DNA: TGTGCCAGCAGTGAAATCGAGGTAGCGGGCCGCTCTGGGGCCAACGTCCTGACTTTC
CDR3 protein: CASSEIEVAGRSGANVLTF

J gene: TRBJ1-2
D gene: NA
V gene: TRBV28
clone size: NA
CDR3 DNA: TGTGCCAGCAGTTCCCCCACTCGACAGAACTATGGCTACACCTTC
CDR3 protein: CASSSPTRQNYGYTF

J gene: TRBJ2-4
D gene: TRBD2
V gene: TRBV3-1/TRBV3-2
clone size: NA
CDR3 DNA: TGTGCCAGCAGCCTCCAAGAAAGGCCGGGACTAGCGGGGGGCAAGAAAAACATTCAGTACTTC
CDR3 protein: CASSLQERPGLAGGKKNIQYF

J gene: TRBJ2-5
D gene: TRBD1
V gene: TRBV5-1
clone size: NA
CDR3 DNA: TGCGCCAGCAGTTACAACAGGGGGCTTCGTGAGACCCAGTACTTC
CDR3 protein: CASSYNRGLRETQYF

J gene: TRBJ1-4
D gene: NA
V gene: TRBV5-4
clone size: NA
CDR3 DNA: TGTGCCAGCAGCTTGAATACAGGGAATGAAAAACTGTTTTTT
CDR3 protein: CASSLNTGNEKLFF

J gene: TRBJ2-2
D gene: TRBD1
V gene: TRBV9
clone size: once
CDR3 DNA: TGTGCCAGCAGTGGAGGGCTCGGGACAGGGACCACCGGGGAGCTGTTTTTT
CDR3 protein: CASSGGLGTGTTGELFF

J gene: TRBJ2-1
D gene: NA
V gene: TRBV28
clone size: few
CDR3 DNA: TGTGCCAGCAACCAGGGGTTTTCCTACAATGAGCAGTTCTTC
CDR3 protein: CASNQGFSYNEQFF

J gene: TRBJ2-7
D gene: TRBD1
V gene: TRBV5-1
clone size: NA
CDR3 DNA: TGCGCCAGCGGACAGGGAGGTGAGCAGTACTTC
CDR3 protein: CASGQGGEQYF

J gene: TRBJ1-1
D gene: NA
V gene: TRBV27
clone size: NA
CDR3 DNA: TGTGCCAGCAGTTTAGGCCCGACAGCAGTCACTGAAGCTTTCTTT
CDR3 protein: CASSLGPTAVTEAFF

J gene: TRBJ1-3
D gene: NA
V gene: TRBV18
clone size: NA
CDR3 DNA: TGTGCCAGCTCAACCCGGGAGGCAGGTGGAAACACCATATATTTT
CDR3 protein: CASSTREAGGNTIYF

J gene: TRBJ1-5
D gene: NA
V gene: TRBV27
clone size: once
CDR3 DNA: TGTGCCAGCAGTCCCCGGACAGCGGATCAGCCCCAGCATTTT
CDR3 protein: CASSPRTADQPQHF

J gene: TRBJ2-2
D gene: NA
V gene: TRBV12-3/TRBV12-4
clone size: NA
CDR3 DNA: TGTGCCAGCACTGGGGGCTCTGGGGAGCTGTTTTTT
CDR3 protein: CASTGGSGELFF

J gene: TRBJ1-5
D gene: NA
V gene: TRBV19
clone size: NA
CDR3 DNA: TGTGCCAGTAGTACCCCCGGGACAAGCAATCAGCCCCAGCATTTT
CDR3 protein: CASSTPGTSNQPQHF

J gene: TRBJ2-1
D gene: NA
V gene: TRBV4-2
clone size: NA
CDR3 DNA: TGTGCCAGCAGCCAGGGGGGCTCCTACAATGAGCAGTTCTTC
CDR3 protein: CASSQGGSYNEQFF